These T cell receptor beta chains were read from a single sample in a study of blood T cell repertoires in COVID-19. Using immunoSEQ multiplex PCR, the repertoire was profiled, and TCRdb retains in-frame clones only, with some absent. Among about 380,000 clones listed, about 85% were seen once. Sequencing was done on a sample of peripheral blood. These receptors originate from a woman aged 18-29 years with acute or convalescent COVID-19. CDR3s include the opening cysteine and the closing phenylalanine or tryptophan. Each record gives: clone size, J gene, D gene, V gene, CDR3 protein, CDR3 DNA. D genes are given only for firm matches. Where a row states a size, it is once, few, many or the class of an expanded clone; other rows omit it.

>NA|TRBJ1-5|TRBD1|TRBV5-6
CASSLGTGGVQPQHF
TGTGCCAGCAGCCTGGGGACAGGGGGCGTTCAGCCCCAGCATTTT
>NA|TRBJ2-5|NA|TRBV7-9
CASITPPFSGGQETQYF
TGTGCCAGCATCACGCCCCCCTTTAGTGGCGGCCAAGAGACCCAGTACTTC
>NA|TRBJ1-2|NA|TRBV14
CASSQVSTAVNYGYTF
TGTGCCAGCAGCCAAGTTTCGACAGCAGTAAACTATGGCTACACCTTC
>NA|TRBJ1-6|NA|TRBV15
CATSRDRGARNSPLHF
TGTGCCACCAGCAGAGATCGGGGGGCGCGTAATTCACCCCTCCACTTT
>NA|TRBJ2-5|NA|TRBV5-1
CASNMGSPQETQYF
TGCGCCAGTAATATGGGGAGCCCTCAAGAGACCCAGTACTTC
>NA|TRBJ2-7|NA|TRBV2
CASSLRDEQYF
TGTGCCAGCAGTTTGCGGGACGAGCAGTACTTC
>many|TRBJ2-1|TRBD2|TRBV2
CASRGTGSAGGPNEQFF
TGTGCCAGCAGGGGCACAGGCTCAGCGGGAGGGCCGAATGAGCAGTTCTTC
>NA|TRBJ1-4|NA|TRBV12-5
CASGLVTVAGQGNEKLFF
TGTGCTAGTGGTTTGGTAACTGTGGCAGGGCAGGGTAATGAAAAACTGTTTTTT
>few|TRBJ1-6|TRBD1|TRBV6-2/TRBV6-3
CASSYSGAGGHRSPLHF
TGTGCCAGCAGTTACTCGGGGGCAGGGGGTCATCGGTCACCCCTCCACTTT
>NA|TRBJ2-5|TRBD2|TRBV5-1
CASSPGTSGGEQETQYF
TGCGCCAGCAGCCCCGGGACTAGCGGGGGGGAGCAAGAGACCCAGTACTTC
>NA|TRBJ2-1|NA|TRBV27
CASSLLRGSNEQFF
TGTGCCAGCAGTTTACTCAGGGGATCCAATGAGCAGTTCTTC
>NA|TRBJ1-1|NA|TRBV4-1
CASSQQELMNTEAFF
TGCGCCAGCAGCCAGCAAGAACTGATGAACACTGAAGCTTTCTTT
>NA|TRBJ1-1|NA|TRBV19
CASSINTGNTEAFF
TGTGCCAGTAGTATAAATACAGGGAACACTGAAGCTTTCTTT
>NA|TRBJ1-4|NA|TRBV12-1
CASSFQIITPRKLFF
TGTGCCAGCAGCTTTCAGATCATTACCCCCCGAAAACTGTTTTTT
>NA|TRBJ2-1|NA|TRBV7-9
CASSLSPGQTMYNEQFF
TGTGCCAGCAGCTTATCACCAGGACAGACAATGTACAATGAGCAGTTCTTC
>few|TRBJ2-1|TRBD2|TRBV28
CASRPSGRASGEQFF
TGTGCCAGCAGGCCCAGCGGGAGGGCCTCGGGTGAGCAGTTCTTC
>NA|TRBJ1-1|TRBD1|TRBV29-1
CSGRPLDRYEAFF
TGCAGCGGACGCCCCCTGGACAGGTACGAAGCTTTCTTT
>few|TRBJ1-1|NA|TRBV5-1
CASSLGQDTEAFF
TGCGCCAGCAGCTTGGGACAGGACACTGAAGCTTTCTTT
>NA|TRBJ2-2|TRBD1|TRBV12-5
CASGLSPGQVGTGELFF
TGTGCTAGTGGTTTGTCTCCGGGACAGGTCGGCACCGGGGAGCTGTTTTTT
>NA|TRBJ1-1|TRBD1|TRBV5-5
CASSWVGTDTEAFF
TGTGCCAGCAGCTGGGTAGGGACAGACACTGAAGCTTTCTTT
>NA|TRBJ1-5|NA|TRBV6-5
CASKPMMSQPQHF
TGTGCCAGCAAGCCTATGATGAGTCAGCCCCAGCATTTT
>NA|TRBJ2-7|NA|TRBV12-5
CASGLSGTYEQYF
TGTGCTAGTGGTTTGTCCGGGACCTACGAGCAGTACTTC
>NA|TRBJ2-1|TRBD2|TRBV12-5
CASGPRGGDEQFF
TGTGCTAGTGGTCCCCGGGGAGGGGATGAGCAGTTCTTC
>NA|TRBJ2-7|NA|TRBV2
CASSERRTSYEQYF
TGTGCCAGCAGTGAAAGGAGGACCTCCTACGAGCAGTACTTC
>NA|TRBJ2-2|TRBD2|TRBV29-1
CSYRRAGGDTGELFF
TGCAGCTACCGTCGCGCGGGGGGGGACACCGGGGAGCTGTTTTTT
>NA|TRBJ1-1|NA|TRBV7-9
CASSLGSANTEAFF
TGTGCCAGCAGCCTCGGGTCGGCGAACACTGAAGCTTTCTTT
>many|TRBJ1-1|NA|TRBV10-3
CATRQPHMNTEAFF
TGTGCCACCCGTCAACCACACATGAACACTGAAGCTTTCTTT
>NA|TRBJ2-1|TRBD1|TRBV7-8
CASSLDDRGNEQFF
TGTGCCAGCAGCCTCGATGACAGGGGCAATGAGCAGTTCTTC
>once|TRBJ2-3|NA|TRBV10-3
CAIKGHSSDTQYF
TGTGCCATCAAGGGACACTCCTCAGATACGCAGTATTTT
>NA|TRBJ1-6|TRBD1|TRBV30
CAWSRDRVALHF
TGTGCCTGGAGTCGGGACAGGGTGGCCCTCCACTTT
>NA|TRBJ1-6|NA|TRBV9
CASSVDPGNSPLHF
TGTGCCAGCAGCGTAGATCCGGGAAATTCACCCCTCCACTTT
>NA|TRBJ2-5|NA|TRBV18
CASSLRDAGGKTQYF
TGTGCCAGCTCACTCCGGGACGCAGGAGGGAAGACCCAGTACTTC
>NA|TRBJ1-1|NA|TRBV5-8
CASSSGGVYTEAFF
TGTGCCAGCAGCAGTGGGGGCGTGTACACTGAAGCTTTCTTT
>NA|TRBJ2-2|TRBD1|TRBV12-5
CASGLVQGETGELFF
TGTGCTAGTGGTTTGGTACAGGGGGAAACCGGGGAGCTGTTTTTT
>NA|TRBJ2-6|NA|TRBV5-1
CASSIQGGSGANVLTF
TGCGCCAGCAGCATACAGGGTGGGTCTGGGGCCAACGTCCTGACTTTC
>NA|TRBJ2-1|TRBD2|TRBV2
CASSGSASGGVNEQFF
TGTGCCAGCAGTGGTTCGGCTAGCGGGGGGGTTAATGAGCAGTTCTTC
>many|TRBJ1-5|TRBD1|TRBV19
CASSVTGGNQPQHF
TGTGCCAGTAGTGTAACAGGGGGCAATCAGCCCCAGCATTTT
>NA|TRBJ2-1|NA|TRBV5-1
CASSSSTNEGGEQFF
TGCGCCAGCAGCTCCTCAACGAATGAGGGAGGTGAGCAGTTCTTC
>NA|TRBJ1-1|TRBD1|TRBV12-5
CASGLVLDRVGTEAFF
TGTGCTAGTGGTTTGGTACTAGACAGGGTTGGCACTGAAGCTTTCTTT
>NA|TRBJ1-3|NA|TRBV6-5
CASSYEAQGTIYF
TGTGCCAGCAGTTACGAGGCGCAGGGGACCATATATTTT
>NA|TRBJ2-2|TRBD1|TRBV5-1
CASSVSGGFGTGELFF
TGCGCCAGCAGCGTCTCAGGGGGTTTTGGCACCGGGGAGCTGTTTTTT